These 12 T cell receptor beta chains were all obtained from the same sample, sequenced in a study of T cell repertoires in ileal Crohn's disease. Clones were sequenced by immunoSEQ multiplex PCR, and TCRdb holds only the in-frame ones, with some missing. Of fewer than 6,500 clones in the sample, more than 65% were seen once. The time point was: neoterminal ileum biopsy at postoperative endoscopy, about 6 months after surgery. Material: ileal tissue. These receptors all stem from an adult with Crohn's disease.

This clone was seen just once. The V and J genes are TRBV19 and TRBJ1-5, with D perhaps matching TRBD1 (6 bases). The germline V and J ends were trimmed by 5 bases and 2 bases, with 10 bases remaining between them. The CDR3 has 14 amino acids. Germline CDR1 LNHDA, CDR2 SQIVND (reference sequence). The CDR3, as DNA: TGTGCCAGTAGTGCCCGACAGGGCAATCAGCCCCAGCATTTT. This gives the protein CASSARQGNQPQHF.

The rearrangement links TRBV28 to TRBJ1-4, with D tentatively TRBD1 (6 bases). The V end lost 1 base, the J end lost 7 bases, and 13 bases lay between the germline ends. The CDR3 spans 15 residues. Germline values: CDR1 MDHEN, CDR2 SYDVKM. The CDR3 loop is CASSLFRGRGEKLFF. In DNA form, the CDR3 reads TGTGCCAGCAGTTTATTTCGGGGGCGCGGTGAAAAACTGTTTTTT.

The chain combines TRBV13 with TRBJ2-5, with TRBD2 matching over 13 bases. This CDR3 comprises 16 residues. Germline trimming cut 3 bases from V and 7 bases from J; bases unmatched to any gene: 8. Germline CDR1 and CDR2: PRHDT and FYEKMQ (reference sequence). CDR3 amino acids: CASSLGLAGPGGTQYF. DNA for the CDR3: TGTGCCAGCAGCTTGGGACTAGCGGGGCCCGGGGGGACCCAGTACTTC.

The chain employs TRBV5-1 and TRBJ1-1; D is possibly TRBD1 (6 bases). CDR3 length: 17 amino acids. CDR1 SGHRS and CDR2 YFSETQ come from the germline V gene. V was cut by 0 bases and J by 2 bases, with 17 bases left in between. CDR3 DNA sequence: TGCGCCAGCAGCTTGGTCGTCGGTCAGGGGCCTAACACTGAAGCTTTCTTT. Translated: CASSLVVGQGPNTEAFF.

This clone was seen a handful of times. The chain uses TRBV7-2 and TRBJ2-5; possible D gene TRBD1, 5 bases. CDR1 and CDR2 from the germline V gene are SGHTA and FQGNSA. Trimming cost V 3 bases and J 5 bases, with 10 bases left between them. This CDR3 comprises 13 residues. CDR3 loop: CASSFDSRETQYF. DNA for the CDR3: TGTGCCAGCAGCTTTGACAGTAGGGAGACCCAGTACTTC.

V usage is TRBV5-1 and J usage is TRBJ1-4, with D uncertain. The CDR3 totals 14 residues. Trimming removed 3 bases at V and 0 bases at J, with 6 bases between. CDR1 SGHRS and CDR2 YFSETQ come from the germline V gene. CDR3 nucleotides: TGCGCCAGCAGCTCGGCGTCAACTAATGAAAAACTGTTTTTT. Translation: CASSSASTNEKLFF. Using reference TRBV5-1 and TRBJ1-4 for the parts outside the CDR3, the full variable domain is KAGVTQTPRYLIKTRGQQVTLSCSPISGHRSVSWYQQTPGQGLQFLFEYFSETQRNKGNFPGRFSGRQFSNSRSEMNVSTLELGDSALYLCASSSASTNEKLFFGSGTQLSVL.

The CDR3 DNA reads as TGTGCCAGCAGCGCCCAAACAGTGAACACTGAAGCTTTCTTT. Residues: CASSAQTVNTEAFF. The genes are TRBV9 and TRBJ1-1; D is uncertain. The CDR3 consists of 14 residues. The V end was cut by 3 bases, the J end by 0 bases, with 9 bases between. Germline CDR1 SGDLS, CDR2 YYNGEE.

The chain recombines TRBV5-1 with TRBJ1-1; the D is unclear. Germline CDR1 reads SGHRS; CDR2 reads YFSETQ. The CDR3 loop spans 15 amino acids. V was trimmed by 0 bases and J by 0 bases, leaving 9 bases between them. The CDR3 sequence: CASSLGRTLNTEAFF. DNA of the CDR3: TGCGCCAGCAGCTTGGGACGGACCCTGAACACTGAAGCTTTCTTT. Full variable domain (remainder filled in from reference TRBV5-1 and TRBJ1-1): KAGVTQTPRYLIKTRGQQVTLSCSPISGHRSVSWYQQTPGQGLQFLFEYFSETQRNKGNFPGRFSGRQFSNSRSEMNVSTLELGDSALYLCASSLGRTLNTEAFFGQGTRLTVV.

V and J are TRBV7-6 and TRBJ1-1, with TRBD1 identical over 7 bases. CDR1 and CDR2 (germline): SGHVS, FNYEAQ. V dropped 2 bases and J dropped 0; count of bases not matched to a gene: 3. The CDR3 consists of 15 residues. CDR3 DNA: TGTGCCAGCAGCTTATCACAGGGGTTGAACACTGAAGCTTTCTTT. It encodes CASSLSQGLNTEAFF.

The rearrangement uses TRBV21-1 and TRBJ2-7; the table's D gene call, TRBD1, was not cross checked with the DNA. TRBV21-1 is assigned pseudogene status. The CDR3 runs to 16 residues. The CDR3 spells CASRFPGQGRPYEQYF. The DNA of the CDR3 is TGTGCCAGCAGATTCCCGGGACAGGGGAGGCCATACGAGCAGTACTTC.

The genes are TRBV29-1 and TRBJ2-2; D is undetermined. V shed 5 bases and J shed 2 bases, with 6 bases lying between them. Germline lookup yields CDR1 SQVTM and CDR2 ANQGSEA. There are 12 residues in the CDR3. Here the CDR3 DNA reads TGCAGCGTTCTACCTAACACCGGGGAGCTGTTTTTT. It yields the protein CSVLPNTGELFF.

V gene TRBV10-2 combines with J gene TRBJ1-2; D unclear. CDR3 size: 13 residues. Trimming took 8 bases from V and 0 from J, leaving 10 bases between them. Per the germline V gene, CDR1 is WSHSY and CDR2 is SAAADI. DNA of the CDR3: TGCGCCAGCGGCACGGGCTCTAACTATGGCTACACCTTC. Amino acid sequence: CASGTGSNYGYTF.